This T cell receptor beta chain appears in the sequencing data of a study of radiotherapy plus CTLA-4 blockade in lung cancer (dated by TCRdb to 2017 to 2018). General notes on the study: Objective responses occurred in 18% of enrolled patients, and around 29% achieved disease control.

The study at large found these results: The strongest predictors of response were reported to be early dynamic shifts in blood T cell clones along with a rise in serum interferon-beta following radiation. After treatment with radiotherapy and ipilimumab, TCR clones that came from tumors expanded in the peripheral blood.

Focal radiation therapy combined with CTLA-4 blockade (ipilimumab) was tested in patients with chemo-refractory metastatic non-small-cell lung cancer. To prepare the library, the immunoSEQ multiplex PCR assay was applied. The table was pulled from immuneACCESS by TCRdb, which kept in-frame rearrangements only. Such tables lose some clones; where checked, under half of the loss comes from unresolved V genes, and the rest has no known cause. Here the sample has roughly 50,000 clones; around nine tenths occur a single time. Under 20% of the sample is in the top ten clones. The cysteine opens and the phenylalanine closes a CDR3 of 13 amino acids. Only the CDR3 region is kept as DNA, spanning 39 bases read in frame from base 1. CDR1 and CDR2, looked up from the germline V gene, are SGHAT and FQNNGV. V drops 3 bases and J drops 3 bases, leaving 9 bases in between. On this clone: Its antigen target is currently unknown. Within one base of it there is no much larger clone, and no base qualities were kept.

The V and J genes are TRBV11-2 and TRBJ2-7; perhaps TRBD2 is the D gene, with 6 bases matching. This TCR derives from a human donor with non-small cell lung cancer that progressed on radiotherapy plus ipilimumab. Some clones in this sample may be carry-over from other donors' samples. Source: peripheral blood, taken from a patient treated with radiotherapy plus ipilimumab. DNA sequence: TGTGCCAGCAGCTTCTCGGGAGACTACGAGCAGTACTTC. Its protein is CASSFSGDYEQYF.